A single sample gave rise to the 16 T cell receptor beta chains below, sequenced in a study of blood T cell repertoires in COVID-19. Measured with immunoSEQ multiplex PCR; TCRdb has only the in-frame clones, and not every one. The top ten clones hold roughly 1.2% of a sample with approximately 350,000 clones, 89% of them seen once. Sequencing was carried out using peripheral blood. All receptors derive from a middle-aged man with acute or convalescent COVID-19.

The gene calls are TRBV5-4 and TRBJ1-6; 10 bases are shared with TRBD1. From germline, CDR1 is SGHNT and CDR2 YYREEE (reference sequence). V gave up 4 bases and J gave up 9 bases; unmatched junction bases: 7. CDR3 length: 15 amino acids. The CDR3 protein is CASSQTGQGVSPLHF. Here the CDR3 DNA reads TGTGCCAGCAGCCAAACTGGACAGGGGGTTTCACCCCTCCACTTT.

This chain uses TRBV5-1 with TRBJ2-3, with 12 bases lining up with TRBD1. Germline V gene data show CDR1 as SGHRS and CDR2 as YFSETQ. After removal of 2 bases from V and 6 bases from J, the junction contained 4 bases not matched to a gene. The CDR3 has 15 residues. The CDR3 bases are TGCGCCAGCAGCTTCCGGGACAGGGGGCCCGATACGCAGTATTTT. Translating it yields CASSFRDRGPDTQYF.

The V and J genes are TRBV7-3 and TRBJ2-3, with TRBD2 as a possible D gene (6 bases). This CDR3 is 15 amino acids long. V was clipped by 1 base and J by 2 bases, with 10 bases between them. The germline V gene has CDR1 SGHTA and CDR2 FQGTGA. The CDR3 reads CASSLRGRTTDTQYF. The DNA for the CDR3 is TGTGCCAGCAGCTTAAGGGGGAGGACCACAGATACGCAGTATTTT.

This chain links TRBV9 with TRBJ1-5, with TRBD1 identical over 9 bases. Unmatched junction bases numbered 6, after V lost 4 bases and J lost 7 bases. The length of the CDR3 is 14 residues. Looked up from germline, CDR1 is SGDLS and CDR2 is YYNGEE. CDR3 sequence (DNA): TGTGCCAGCAGCACCGGGACAGGGCAACAGCCCCAGCATTTT. Residues: CASSTGTGQQPQHF.

The count of this clone is one. The gene calls are TRBV19 and TRBJ2-7; the D is unclear. Per germline, CDR1 LNHDA and CDR2 SQIVND (reference sequence). The CDR3 length is 13 residues. V gave up 0 bases and J gave up 4 bases, with 7 bases separating them. The CDR3 reads CASSIDSEYEQYF. DNA of the CDR3: TGTGCCAGTAGTATAGACAGCGAATACGAGCAGTACTTC. Drawing the rest from reference TRBV19 and TRBJ2-7, the complete variable domain is DGGITQSPKYLFRKEGQNVTLSCEQNLNHDAMYWYRQDPGQGLRLIYYSQIVNDFQKGDIAEGYSVSREKKESFPLTVTSAQKNPTAFYLCASSIDSEYEQYFGPGTRLTVT.

The chain employs TRBV7-2 and TRBJ1-5, with a tentative D call TRBD1 (5 bases). Germline V gene data show CDR1 as SGHTA and CDR2 as FQGNSA. The V end lost 4 bases, the J end lost 5 bases, and 12 bases lay between the germline ends. The length of the CDR3 is 14 residues. CDR3 loop: CASSSRDLDQPQHF. CDR3 sequence (DNA): TGTGCCAGCAGCTCCCGGGACTTAGATCAGCCCCAGCATTTT.

This chain connects TRBV7-9 to TRBJ2-7; tentatively, D is TRBD2 (5 bases). The V end lost 2 bases, the J end lost 12 bases, and 17 bases lay between the germline ends. The CDR3 totals 13 residues. Germline values: CDR1 SEHNR, CDR2 FQNEAQ (reference sequence). CDR3 sequence (DNA): TGTGCCAGCAGCTTACCGAACGGTGGGAGACTGTACTTC. Translation: CASSLPNGGRLYF. Complete variable domain (other parts from reference TRBV7-9 and TRBJ2-7): DTGVSQNPRHKITKRGQNVTFRCDPISEHNRLYWYRQTLGQGPEFLTYFQNEAQLEKSRLLSDRFSAERPKGSFSTLEIQRTEQGDSAMYLCASSLPNGGRLYFGPGTRLTVT.

This clone was seen a single time. This rearrangement joins TRBV15 to TRBJ2-6; no definite D call. CDR1 is LNHNV, CDR2 YYDKDF, per germline (reference sequence). V was clipped by 8 bases and J by 0 bases, with 5 bases between them. The CDR3 loop spans 13 amino acids. Here the CDR3 reads CATSYSGANVLTF. DNA of the CDR3: TGTGCCACCTCTTACTCTGGGGCCAACGTCCTGACTTTC.

The rearrangement joins TRBV7-3 to TRBJ2-5, with 7 nucleotides matching TRBD1. V was clipped by 1 base and J by 5 bases; unmatched bases: 4. The CDR3 extends over 14 amino acids. Germline CDR1 reads SGHTA; CDR2 reads FQGTGA. CDR3 DNA sequence: TGTGCCAGCAGCTTAAGGGGACAGCGGGAGACCCAGTACTTC. Protein sequence: CASSLRGQRETQYF.

The V call is TRBV29-1, the J call TRBJ1-4; the D gene is possibly TRBD1 (5 bases). The CDR3 has 14 residues. Germline loops: CDR1 SQVTM, CDR2 ANQGSEA. The germline V and J ends were trimmed by 6 bases and 1 base, with 12 bases remaining between them. Written as DNA, the CDR3 is TGCAGCGTCTCTTCGGGGGTAACTAATGAAAAACTGTTTTTT. Its translation is CSVSSGVTNEKLFF.

The rearrangement links TRBV11-2 to TRBJ1-3; D is perhaps TRBD1 (5 bases). Per the germline V gene, CDR1 is SGHAT and CDR2 is FQNNGV. CDR3 length: 17 amino acids. V gave up 3 bases and J gave up 0 bases, with 15 bases separating them. The CDR3 here is CASSFERGIHSGNTIYF. The CDR3 DNA reads as TGTGCCAGCAGCTTCGAAAGGGGTATTCACTCTGGAAACACCATATATTTT.

The chain has TRBV4-1 and TRBJ2-1; maybe TRBD1 (5 bases). CDR3 length equals 15 residues. The V and J ends lost 0 bases and 7 bases respectively, with 13 bases between them. CDR1 MGHRA and CDR2 YSYEKL come from the germline V gene. CDR3 sequence (DNA): TGCGCCAGCAGCCAAGACCAGGGAAGTTGGAATGAGCAGTTCTTC. This sequence encodes CASSQDQGSWNEQFF.

The chain recombines TRBV29-1 with TRBJ2-1; the D gene is possibly TRBD1 (6 bases). V was trimmed by 6 bases and J by 4 bases, leaving 22 bases between them. CDR3 length: 16 amino acids. The germline V gene has CDR1 SQVTM and CDR2 ANQGSEA. CDR3 loop: CSVGGPAGRGYNEQFF. The CDR3 nucleotides are TGCAGCGTCGGTGGCCCCGCCGGAAGGGGGTACAATGAGCAGTTCTTC.

The chain has TRBV27 and TRBJ1-5; 9 positions agree with TRBD1. After removal of 6 bases from V and 3 bases from J, the junction contained 18 bases not matched to a gene. Germline V gene sequence: CDR1 MNHEY, CDR2 SMNVEV (reference sequence). This CDR3 is 19 amino acids long. The chain's CDR3 is CASSRRRGQGLLDNQPQHF. CDR3 coding DNA: TGTGCCAGCAGCCGGAGGAGGGGACAGGGTTTACTTGACAATCAGCCCCAGCATTTT.

The chain uses TRBV14 and TRBJ2-5, with TRBD1 matching 8 bases. The V segment lost 4 bases and the J segment 5 bases; nucleotides outside the gene matches: 9. CDR1 is SGHDN and CDR2 is FVKESK in the germline V gene. The CDR3 sequence is 15 residues long. The CDR3 bases are TGTGCCAGCAGCCTTAGACAGGGGACCGGGGAGACCCAGTACTTC. This translates into CASSLRQGTGETQYF.

This chain uses TRBV7-8 with TRBJ2-3; 11 bases are shared with TRBD2. CDR1 SGHVS and CDR2 FQNEAQ come from the germline V gene. This CDR3 comprises 17 residues. J gave up 3 bases and V 5 bases, and 10 bases lay outside the gene matches. The CDR3 sequence: CASSQKSGTSGTDTQYF. CDR3 bases: TGTGCCAGCAGCCAAAAATCCGGGACTAGCGGAACAGATACGCAGTATTTT.